These 30 T cell receptor beta chains were sequenced from one sample in a study of human CD8 memory T cell subsets. Preparation of the TCR beta libraries relied on UMI-labeled 5' RACE. One entry per CDR3 protein, without DNA, is what TCRdb gives after re-calling the 5' RACE reads. The sample includes several thousand distinct CDR3 sequences. Input material: CD8+ T cells from PBMCs. These receptors were obtained from a human donor in good health.

The chain employs TRBV4-1 and TRBJ2-7. Germline assignment: CDR1 MGHRA and CDR2 YSYEKL. The length of the CDR3 is 13 residues. The CDR3 here is CASSRGGSYEQYF.

This sequence joins TRBV4-2 and TRBJ2-3; TCRdb reports TRBD2, a call that lacks DNA to check it against. The CDR3 sequence is 17 residues long. Per germline, CDR1 LGHNA and CDR2 YNFKEQ. The CDR3 region is CASSQEGLATSTDTQYF.

The rearrangement joins TRBV2 to TRBJ2-1; TCRdb outputs TRBD1, but without DNA this stays unchecked. The CDR3 is 16 residues long. CDR1 is SNHLY and CDR2 is FYNNEI in the germline V gene. CDR3 amino acids: CASSEWPSPTYNEQFF.

According to its frequency, this clonotype is medium-sized. The chain combines TRBV24-1 with TRBJ2-2; checking the TCRdb D call of TRBD1 is not possible without DNA. CDR1 KGHDR and CDR2 SFDVKD come from the germline V gene. The CDR3 contains 16 residues. The CDR3 here is CATSDVTGTNTGELFF.

This chain connects TRBV29-1 to TRBJ2-7; without DNA, the TCRdb call of TRBD1 cannot be checked. Germline CDR1 is SQVTM and CDR2 is ANQGSEA. The CDR3 sequence is 15 residues long. The CDR3 here is CSVGTGDPGSYEQYF.

This clonotype is deemed medium-sized by its frequency. The rearrangement uses TRBV6-1 and TRBJ2-7; there is no DNA to check the TCRdb D call of TRBD1. This CDR3 has 14 residues. Germline V gives CDR1 MNHNS, CDR2 SASEGT. CDR3: CASSEWDRGYEQYF.

The rearrangement links TRBV29-1 to TRBJ2-3; TCRdb's D call, TRBD1, is unchecked because there is no DNA. The CDR3 runs 14 residues. The germline CDR1 and CDR2 sequences are SQVTM and ANQGSEA. CDR3 sequence: CSAAGTGRADTQYF.

This clonotype is deemed medium-sized by its frequency. The chain joins TRBV7-9 to TRBJ1-1; the D gene TCRdb calls, TRBD1, cannot be checked with no DNA. Germline lookup yields CDR1 SEHNR and CDR2 FQNEAQ (reference sequence). The CDR3 extends over 15 amino acids. The CDR3 is CASSLGQGAIVEAFF. The full variable domain, its missing parts supplied by reference TRBV7-9 and TRBJ1-1, is DTGVSQNPRHKITKRGQNVTFRCDPISEHNRLYWYRQTLGQGPEFLTYFQNEAQLEKSRLLSDRFSAERPKGSFSTLEIQRTEQGDSAMYLCASSLGQGAIVEAFFGQGTRLTVV.

Frequency places this clonotype as medium-sized. This chain joins TRBV29-1 and TRBJ2-7; the TCRdb D gene call, TRBD2, has no DNA to confirm it. Germline V gene sequence: CDR1 SQVTM, CDR2 ANQGSEA. CDR3 length equals 13 residues. Here the CDR3 reads CSVSGLASYEQYF.

The CDR3 region is CASSLWLAGGNTGELFF. V and J are TRBV12-3 or TRBV12-4 and TRBJ2-2; no DNA is available, so the TRBD2 call from TCRdb remains unchecked. The CDR3 is 17 residues long.

V gene TRBV9 combines with J gene TRBJ1-4; the D gene TCRdb calls, TRBD1, cannot be checked with no DNA. The germline V gene has CDR1 SGDLS and CDR2 YYNGEE. The CDR3 has 16 amino acids. This chain's CDR3 is CASSNRDRGTNEKLFF.

This clonotype is medium-sized by frequency. This chain's CDR3 is CASSLDGGPSYNEQFF. The chain combines TRBV7-6 with TRBJ2-1; the D gene TCRdb calls, TRBD1, cannot be checked with no DNA. Germline values: CDR1 SGHVS, CDR2 FNYEAQ. The CDR3 consists of 16 residues.

The rearrangement joins TRBV5-6 to TRBJ2-5. Germline values: CDR1 SGHDT, CDR2 YYEEEE. The CDR3 runs 11 residues. The CDR3 loop is CASSLGGAQYF.

The chain links TRBV11-2 to TRBJ2-1; TCRdb's D gene call, TRBD2, goes unchecked for lack of DNA. CDR1 SGHAT and CDR2 FQNNGV come from the germline V gene. This CDR3 spans 18 amino acids. Here the CDR3 reads CASSLALGGSGEYNEQFF.

V is TRBV13 and J is TRBJ2-2; TCRdb returns TRBD2, unconfirmable since there is no DNA. This CDR3 region has 14 residues. Germline CDR1 and CDR2: PRHDT and FYEKMQ (reference sequence). CDR3 region: CASSLGRATGELFF.

J is TRBJ2-3 and V is TRBV18; the TRBD1 assignment by TCRdb is unverifiable without DNA. CDR1 and CDR2 from the germline V gene are KGHSH and LQKENI. This CDR3 region has 12 residues. The CDR3 region is CASSPGSQEQYF.

This chain's CDR3 is CAIGPLATYNEQFF. The chain has TRBV10-3 and TRBJ2-1; the D call of TRBD2 rests on TCRdb alone, since no DNA is present to check it. The length of the CDR3 is 14 residues. CDR1 and CDR2 (germline): ENHRY, SYGVKD.

This chain uses TRBV5-4 with TRBJ1-2; the TRBD1 assignment by TCRdb is unverifiable without DNA. Germline V gives CDR1 SGHNT, CDR2 YYREEE (reference sequence). The length of the CDR3 is 14 residues. The CDR3 is CASSPATGYYGYTF.

Judged by frequency, this clonotype is medium-sized. The chain links TRBV5-4 to TRBJ2-1; without DNA, the TCRdb call of TRBD2 cannot be checked. CDR1 is SGHNT and CDR2 is YYREEE in the germline V gene (reference sequence). CDR3 length: 15 residues. CDR3 in amino acids: CASSLTSGTYNEQFF.

Judged by frequency, this clonotype is medium-sized (0.01 to 0.1%). This chain uses TRBV29-1 with TRBJ1-2; the TCRdb D gene call, TRBD1, has no DNA to confirm it. The CDR3 loop spans 12 amino acids. Germline CDR1 is SQVTM and CDR2 is ANQGSEA. The CDR3 region is CSAMGQNYGYTF.

The chain employs TRBV2 and TRBJ2-1; TCRdb indicates TRBD1, and absent DNA this call remains unverified. CDR1 is SNHLY and CDR2 is FYNNEI in the germline V gene. The length of the CDR3 is 15 residues. The CDR3 loop reads CASSEWTGVYNEQFF. The full variable domain, in which reference TRBV2 and TRBJ2-1 provide the parts outside the CDR3, is EPEVTQTPSHQVTQMGQEVILRCVPISNHLYFYWYRQILGQKVEFLVSFYNNEISEKSEIFDDQFSVERPDGSNFTLKIRSTKLEDSAMYFCASSEWTGVYNEQFFGPGTRLTVL.

The chain links TRBV12-3 or TRBV12-4 to TRBJ2-3; TCRdb outputs TRBD2, but without DNA this stays unchecked. There are 15 residues in the CDR3. CDR3 amino acids: CASSLIPGGADTQYF.

Considering frequency, this clonotype is medium-sized (0.01 to 0.1%). The V and J genes are TRBV28 and TRBJ2-1. The germline V gene encodes CDR1 MDHEN and CDR2 SYDVKM. This CDR3 is 16 amino acids long. The CDR3 region is CASSFQDISSINEQFF.

This chain joins TRBV27 and TRBJ2-1. The germline gives CDR1 MNHEY, CDR2 SMNVEV (reference sequence). The CDR3 loop spans 13 amino acids. CDR3 sequence: CASSSTVGSEQFF.

The CDR3 sequence is CASRPPEVQGIHPAGQPQHF. This chain joins TRBV11-2 and TRBJ1-5; TCRdb lists TRBD1, though no DNA is available to test this call. CDR1 is SGHAT, CDR2 FQNNGV, per germline. The CDR3 runs 20 residues.

V and J are TRBV11-2 and TRBJ2-3; the TRBD2 assignment by TCRdb is unverifiable without DNA. The length of the CDR3 is 18 residues. Germline values: CDR1 SGHAT, CDR2 FQNNGV. This chain's CDR3 is CASSPGGVAGVYTDTQYF.

The genes are TRBV20-1 and TRBJ2-1; absent DNA, TCRdb's TRBD2 call cannot be checked. This CDR3 is 15 amino acids long. The germline V gene has CDR1 DFQATT and CDR2 SNEGSKA (reference sequence). Here the CDR3 reads CSASKRTRYDNEQFF.

This clonotype is identified as medium-sized from frequency. CDR3 loop: CSVDDPTGMRYGYTF. This chain links TRBV29-1 with TRBJ1-2; TCRdb's assignment of TRBD1 cannot be checked, as there is no DNA. CDR3 length: 15 residues. CDR1 is SQVTM and CDR2 is ANQGSEA in the germline V gene.

This chain links TRBV7-8 with TRBJ2-1; TCRdb outputs TRBD1, but without DNA this stays unchecked. From germline, CDR1 is SGHVS and CDR2 FQNEAQ. The CDR3 sequence is 12 residues long. CDR3 in amino acids: CASSLAGTEQFF. Together with reference TRBV7-8 and TRBJ2-1, the CDR3 gives the full variable domain: GAGVSQSPRYKVAKRGQDVALRCDPISGHVSLFWYQQALGQGPEFLTYFQNEAQLDKSGLPSDRFFAERPEGSVSTLKIQRTQQEDSAVYLCASSLAGTEQFFGPGTRLTVL.

The genes are TRBV7-9 and TRBJ2-7; the D call from TCRdb, TRBD2, cannot be confirmed without DNA. Germline CDR1 is SEHNR and CDR2 is FQNEAQ (reference sequence). The CDR3 spans 15 residues. The CDR3 sequence: CASSLAPSGSYEQYF.